What follows are 20 T cell receptor beta chains derived from one specimen sequenced in a study of follicular helper T cells after annual influenza vaccination (dated by TCRdb to 2016 to 2017). The library was produced with the immunoSEQ multiplex PCR assay. The table was pulled from immuneACCESS by TCRdb, which kept in-frame rearrangements only. Such tables lose some clones; where checked, under half of the loss comes from unresolved V genes, and the rest has no known cause. Counted in this sample were some 2,100 clones; approximately 75% of them appeared once. The ten largest clones represent 8% to 9.5% of the sample. The meaning of the sample's time point label: 2015-2016 season, pre-vaccination. The sample here was CXCR5+ CD38+ circulating T follicular helper cells from blood, taken on the day of influenza vaccination. This specimen's cell subset or site label, interpreted: circulating Tfh, non-naive CD4+CXCR5+PD-1+ (ICOS+CD38+ or ICOS-CD38-). The source is an adult who received the influenza vaccine.

This clone was detected only a few times. The V gene is TRBV4-3, the J gene TRBJ2-6; unclear D gene. Germline-derived CDR1 and CDR2 are LGHNA and YSLEER. There are 14 residues in the CDR3. V shed 3 bases and J shed 5 bases, with 8 bases lying between them. Here the CDR3 reads CASSQQSRANVLTF. DNA of the CDR3: TGCGCCAGCAGCCAGCAAAGTCGGGCCAACGTCCTGACTTTC.

This sequence joins TRBV18 and TRBJ2-7, with D possibly being TRBD1 or TRBD2 (5 bases each). The CDR3 covers 16 residues. V gave up 3 bases and J gave up 0 bases, with 15 bases separating them. Germline-derived CDR1 and CDR2 are KGHSH and LQKENI. The CDR3 nucleotides read TGTGCCAGCTCACCCCCCCCGGGGCTTAACTCCTACGAGCAGTACTTC. Amino acid sequence: CASSPPPGLNSYEQYF.

This chain uses TRBV4-2 with TRBJ2-3; 8 bases are shared with TRBD2. V was clipped by 0 bases and J by 1 base; unmatched bases: 0. The CDR3 is 15 residues long. Looked up from germline, CDR1 is LGHNA and CDR2 is YNFKEQ. In DNA form, the CDR3 reads TGTGCCAGCAGCCAAGACGGGGGGGGCACAGATACGCAGTATTTT. Its translation is CASSQDGGGTDTQYF.

V is TRBV2 and J is TRBJ2-2; TRBD1 matches at 8 bases. V was pared by 10 bases and J by 5 bases, with 9 bases of the junction left unmatched. There are 14 residues in the CDR3. Germline V gene sequence: CDR1 SNHLY, CDR2 FYNNEI. As DNA, the CDR3 is TGTGCCACCAGAAGGACAGGGCGGACCGGGGAGCTGTTTTTT. Translation gives CATRRTGRTGELFF. The variable domain in full, completed from reference TRBV2 and TRBJ2-2, reads EPEVTQTPSHQVTQMGQEVILRCVPISNHLYFYWYRQILGQKVEFLVSFYNNEISEKSEIFDDQFSVERPDGSNFTLKIRSTKLEDSAMYFCATRRTGRTGELFFGEGSRLTVL.

V gene TRBV29-1 combines with J gene TRBJ1-4; 12 bases align to TRBD1. J was trimmed by 8 bases and V by 2 bases; bases with no gene match: 6. Per the germline V gene, CDR1 is SQVTM and CDR2 is ANQGSEA. The CDR3 length is 15 residues. CDR3 amino acids: CSVERGTGGAEKLFF. Written as DNA, the CDR3 is TGCAGCGTTGAACGAGGGACAGGGGGCGCGGAAAAACTGTTTTTT.

With regard to this clone: The sample contains more than one DNA sequence encoding this CDR3. The J gene is TRBJ2-2, the V gene TRBV5-1; 8 nucleotides agree with TRBD2. Germline loops: CDR1 SGHRS, CDR2 YFSETQ. The V gene end was trimmed by 1 base and the J gene end by 1 base; junction bases not matched to a gene: 6. The CDR3 extends over 17 amino acids. CDR3 nucleotides: TGCGCCAGCAGCTTGACAGTGGCGGGGGGGAACACCGGGGAGCTGTTTTTT. The encoded protein is CASSLTVAGGNTGELFF.

The rearrangement links TRBV4-2 to TRBJ2-1, with a weak D call TRBD1 (6 bases). The CDR3 spans 16 residues. The V and J ends lost 1 base and 3 bases respectively, with 13 bases between them. From germline, CDR1 is LGHNA and CDR2 YNFKEQ. CDR3 protein: CASSQVPGTLYNEQFF. The CDR3 DNA reads TGTGCCAGCAGCCAAGTCCCCGGGACACTCTACAATGAGCAGTTCTTC.

The V call is TRBV10-1, the J call TRBJ2-7, with 7 bases matching TRBD1. The ends lost 6 bases at V and 7 bases at J; junction bases unmatched: 12. The CDR3 has 14 residues. The germline CDR1 and CDR2 sequences are WNHNN and SYGVQD (reference sequence). The CDR3 DNA follows: TGCGCCAGCAGCTGGATGAGGGGGCTGGGTGAGCAGTACTTC. It yields the protein CASSWMRGLGEQYF.

This sequence joins TRBV11-2 and TRBJ2-1, with 12 bases fitting TRBD2. The V segment lost 6 bases and the J segment 8 bases; nucleotides outside the gene matches: 8. The CDR3 consists of 15 residues. CDR1 SGHAT and CDR2 FQNNGV come from the germline V gene. The CDR3 loop is CASSWASGGAHEQFF. The CDR3 DNA reads as TGTGCCAGCAGTTGGGCTAGCGGGGGGGCACATGAGCAGTTCTTC.

This clone was counted a few times. The CDR3 DNA reads TGTGCCAGCAGTGAAGGGCGTGGGACAGGGGTCTATGGCTACACCTTC. Protein: CASSEGRGTGVYGYTF. The V and J genes are TRBV6-1 and TRBJ1-2; 10 positions match TRBD1. In germline, CDR1 is MNHNS, CDR2 SASEGT. Unmatched junction bases numbered 6, after V lost 1 base and J lost 4 bases. The CDR3 covers 16 residues.

J is TRBJ2-7 and V is TRBV28, with a possible D match to TRBD1 (5 bases). Per the germline V gene, CDR1 is MDHEN and CDR2 is SYDVKM. V lost 6 bases, J lost 4 bases, and 19 bases lay in between. The CDR3 runs 15 residues. As DNA, the CDR3 is TGTGCCAGCAGACTCCACGGCGGTCAGGGTTACGAGCAGTACTTC. Translated, it gives CASRLHGGQGYEQYF.

V is TRBV4-2 and J is TRBJ2-5; 11 bases fit TRBD1. The J segment lost 5 bases and the V segment lost 3 bases, leaving 2 bases of the junction unmatched. The CDR3 runs to 14 residues. Germline V gene lookup returns CDR1 LGHNA and CDR2 YNFKEQ. CDR3: CASSQDRGLETQYF. The CDR3 coding sequence is TGTGCCAGCAGCCAGGACAGGGGGCTGGAGACCCAGTACTTC.

V is TRBV5-1 and J is TRBJ1-1; D gene uncertain. CDR3 length: 14 residues. Germline CDR1 and CDR2: SGHRS and YFSETQ. V shed 0 bases and J shed 2 bases, with 8 bases lying between them. In nucleotides, the CDR3 is TGCGCCAGCAGCTTGGCGCCAGCCAACACTGAAGCTTTCTTT. Protein sequence: CASSLAPANTEAFF.

The chain employs TRBV7-2 and TRBJ2-1, with D uncertain. V was clipped by 1 base and J by 5 bases, with 9 bases between them. The CDR3 covers 14 residues. Germline CDR1 SGHTA, CDR2 FQGNSA. The chain's CDR3 is CASSLDPSHNEQFF. The DNA for the CDR3 is TGTGCCAGCAGCTTAGATCCCAGCCACAATGAGCAGTTCTTC.

By share, this clone ranks as large. This rearrangement joins TRBV5-6 to TRBJ2-2; 7 nucleotides line up with TRBD2. V lost 0 bases to trimming and J lost 7 bases; unmatched junction nucleotides: 6. The CDR3 has 15 amino acids. Germline values: CDR1 SGHDT, CDR2 YYEEEE. For the CDR3, the DNA is TGTGCCAGCAGCTTGGTGGCAGGGAGGGGCGGGGAGCTGTTTTTT. Its protein product is CASSLVAGRGGELFF.

In this sample, this clone turned up a few times. The chain combines TRBV2 with TRBJ1-2; no reliable D call. The V and J ends lost 1 base and 5 bases respectively, with 5 bases between them. The CDR3 spans 12 residues. CDR1 is SNHLY and CDR2 is FYNNEI in the germline V gene. The CDR3 loop is CASSEEHYGYTF. The CDR3 DNA reads TGTGCCAGCAGTGAAGAGCATTATGGCTACACCTTC.

This clone occurred once. CDR3 protein: CAIRRDRVQAANTGELFF. As DNA, the CDR3 is TGTGCCATCAGGCGGGACAGGGTCCAAGCGGCGAACACCGGGGAGCTGTTTTTT. The chain couples TRBV10-3 to TRBJ2-2, with 9 positions matching TRBD1. CDR1 ENHRY and CDR2 SYGVKD come from the germline V gene. This CDR3 is 18 amino acids long. The junction had 11 bases not matched to a gene; V was cut back by 6 bases and J by 0 bases.

This clone was observed a few times. J is TRBJ1-5 and V is TRBV5-5; D uncertain. V lost 5 bases and J 0 bases, leaving 12 bases between the germline ends. Germline V lookup: CDR1 SGHKS, CDR2 YYEKEE (reference sequence). There are 15 residues in the CDR3. The CDR3 here is CASRPDANSNQPQHF. The DNA for the CDR3 is TGTGCCAGCAGACCGGACGCTAATAGCAATCAGCCCCAGCATTTT.

The chain links TRBV27 to TRBJ2-7; 9 bases match TRBD2. CDR1 MNHEY and CDR2 SMNVEV come from the germline V gene (reference sequence). The CDR3 covers 16 residues. V shed 3 bases and J 7 bases; nucleotides not matched to a gene: 13. The CDR3 bases are TGTGCCAGCAGTTTGGATGGGGTAGCGGGAGTCGGTGAGCAGTACTTC. This codes for CASSLDGVAGVGEQYF.

The V and J genes are TRBV19 and TRBJ1-5; the D gene is possibly TRBD1 (6 bases). CDR1 and CDR2 (germline): LNHDA, SQIVND (reference sequence). Trimming pared 7 bases from V and 3 bases from J, leaving 16 bases between. The CDR3 loop spans 15 amino acids. CDR3 in amino acids: CASTPGRGLNQPQHF. The CDR3 DNA sequence: TGTGCCAGTACCCCGGGCAGGGGTCTCAATCAGCCCCAGCATTTT. Full variable domain (remainder filled in from reference TRBV19 and TRBJ1-5): DGGITQSPKYLFRKEGQNVTLSCEQNLNHDAMYWYRQDPGQGLRLIYYSQIVNDFQKGDIAEGYSVSREKKESFPLTVTSAQKNPTAFYLCASTPGRGLNQPQHFGDGTRLSIL.